This T cell receptor beta chain comes out of a study of human T cells and chemical hapten exposure. Across the whole study: An area of 2 cm by approximately 2.1 cm on upper inner arm skin received 2% DPC for sensitization. Whole-study results and caveats: TCRs above 1 in 1000 frequency did not change with DPC sensitization.

Germline V CDR1 and CDR2: SGHTA, FQGNSA. V lost 6 bases to trimming and J lost 6 bases; unmatched junction nucleotides: 11. CDR3 size: 15 residues. Time point noted: patch test 1, 2 weeks after DPC sensitization. Documented treatment: therapeutic diphenylcyclopropenone sensitization with weekly scalp DPC. TCRdb called the RACE reads again in MiXCR, with one record for every CDR3 protein. The table shows about 360,000 distinct CDR3 sequences, with about 4.8% occurring only once. The table lists this clonotype with many counts. Its antigen is not identified. The V and J genes are TRBV7-2 and TRBJ2-3; 8 bases match TRBD2. The specimen was whole blood, collected in connection with sensitization to the hapten diphenylcyclopropenone (DPC). The TCR originated in a woman aged 45 to 65 with alopecia areata. Some clones in this sample may be carry-over from other donors' samples. This CDR3 is CASRSTLSGEDTQYF. DNA for the CDR3: TGTGCCAGCAGATCAACCCTTAGCGGGGAGGATACGCAGTATTTT.